This T cell receptor beta chain is from a study of T cells in severe cutaneous drug reactions (dated by TCRdb to about 2019). With regard to the full study: Between the early 2010s and the late 2010s, patients were recruited from Taiwan, Thailand and a European registry network. Enrollment was limited to patients whose SJS/TEN or DRESS diagnosis was probable or definite according to RegiSCAR criteria. The Naranjo algorithm and the ALDEN drug causality algorithm were used to identify the culprit drug. Biological samples, such as blister fluids/cells and PBMC, were collected from patients during the acute or recovery stage. The study paired bulk TCR sequencing with single-cell sequencing, quantitative PCR validation, functional assays and transgenic mouse experiments. Libraries used iRepertoire multiplex PCR; authors cited a comparison showing similar capture of abundant clonotypes across iRepertoire and 5' RACE methods with or without UMI.

The donors whose samples were sequenced had carbamazepine-induced Stevens-Johnson syndrome or toxic epidermal necrolysis (CBZ-SJS/TEN). To look for drug-specific clonotypes, next-generation sequencing was used to profile the T cell receptor repertoires of patients with drug-induced severe cutaneous adverse reactions. The RNA was isolated from either blister cells of skin lesions or peripheral blood mononuclear cells. For both bulk and single-cell sequencing, libraries were prepared with the iRepertoire multiplex PCR system using TCR subtype-specific primers. Multiplex PCR with primers aimed at the V, D and J gene regions produced the bulk TCR beta libraries. Approximately 90-500 ng of RNA per sample was used as input for bulk TCR library preparation. An Illumina MiSeq was used to sequence bulk TCR beta amplicons. Turning to the authors' computational methods: Quality control steps removed sample misassignments and low-quality sequencing reads. CDR3 was defined as the amino acids between the V-gene Y[YFLI]C motif and the J-segment [FW]GXGT motif. The IMGT database served as the reference for assigning TRBV and TRBJ genes and CDR3 clonotypes. Per-sample TRBV expression was normalized to the mean of the same gene in PBMC from under 50 healthy donors. The reads went through TCRdb reprocessing, and each CDR3 protein sequence gets one entry with no DNA. The V and J calls reflect TCRdb's pipeline rather than the authors' work. The sample's clone listing holds fewer than 10,000 distinct CDR3 sequences. The ten largest clones add up to over 25% of the sample.

General study outcomes and caveats: A public TCRbeta CDR3 was found in all seven CBZ-SJS/TEN blister samples (mean approximately 15%) but was undetectable or scarce in tolerant-control and healthy-donor PBMC. CBZ-SJS/TEN patients showed strongly increased TRBV12-4 usage, with an average of roughly 30% in blister cells and roughly 5% in PBMC. The authors noted that whether the public TCR generalizes to SJS/TEN caused by other drugs still needs further study.

Spanning cysteine to phenylalanine, the CDR3 consists of 16 amino acids. No DNA sequence was recorded. The germline V gene (reference sequence) sets CDR1 to LNHDA and CDR2 to SQIVND. A remark on this clonotype: The antigen this receptor binds is unknown.

The sequence was obtained from a human donor with a severe cutaneous adverse drug reaction. Sequencing input: cells from a skin blister. The sample's cell subset or site label is to be understood as: unsorted cells from skin lesion blisters. This chain joins TRBV19 to TRBJ2-7; with no DNA, the TCRdb D assignment of TRBD1 cannot be verified. The CDR3 region has the sequence CASSTLTGTSSYEQYF.